The 29 T cell receptor beta chains in this list originate from one sample, sequenced in a study of blood T cell repertoires in COVID-19. TCRdb's table, derived via immunoSEQ multiplex PCR, lists solely in-frame clones and lacks some. Here the sample spans tens of thousands of clones, about four fifths being singletons. The specimen was peripheral blood. Receptor source: a woman between 65 and 79 years old with acute or convalescent COVID-19.

The chain carries TRBV4-1 and TRBJ1-5; 9 positions agree with TRBD1. V lost 1 base, J lost 2 bases, and 0 bases stayed unmatched. This CDR3 has 15 amino acids. The V gene's germline CDR1 is MGHRA and CDR2 YSYEKL. CDR3 sequence: CASSQGTGGNQPQHF. CDR3 nucleotide sequence: TGCGCCAGCAGCCAAGGGACAGGGGGCAATCAGCCCCAGCATTTT.

The chain recombines TRBV9 with TRBJ1-3; TRBD1 is a possible D gene (5 bases). CDR3 length: 16 amino acids. Germline loops: CDR1 SGDLS, CDR2 YYNGEE. V shed 0 bases and J shed 2 bases, with 12 bases lying between them. The CDR3 bases are TGTGCCAGCAGCGTAGCTGGGGCCTACCCTGGAAACACCATATATTTT. This codes for CASSVAGAYPGNTIYF.

This sequence joins TRBV2 and TRBJ1-1; 12 nucleotides align to TRBD1. The J segment lost 6 bases and the V segment lost 0 bases, leaving 5 bases of the junction unmatched. Germline CDR1 SNHLY, CDR2 FYNNEI. This CDR3 has 16 residues. This chain's CDR3 is CASSEATGTGGPEAFF. CDR3 coding DNA: TGTGCCAGCAGTGAAGCGACCGGGACAGGGGGCCCTGAAGCTTTCTTT.

This clone has a handful of counts. As DNA, the CDR3 is TGTGCCAGCAGTCCTGGGACAGGGAGTGTGCTCATGAACACTGAAGCTTTCTTT. Protein: CASSPGTGSVLMNTEAFF. The chain links TRBV27 to TRBJ1-1; TRBD1 matches 9 bases. Per germline, CDR1 MNHEY and CDR2 SMNVEV (reference sequence). This CDR3 region has 18 residues. With 5 bases clipped from V and 0 bases from J, the junction kept 13 bases outside the gene matches.

The chain couples TRBV10-3 to TRBJ1-1; the D gene is possibly TRBD1 (5 bases). Trimming removed 6 bases from V and 2 bases from J, with 19 bases in between. Per germline, CDR1 ENHRY and CDR2 SYGVKD. There are 16 residues in the CDR3. The CDR3, as DNA: TGTGCCATCAGGAGGGCCGGGGGGAAGGGTAACACTGAAGCTTTCTTT. Translating it yields CAIRRAGGKGNTEAFF.

This chain uses TRBV6-6 with TRBJ2-7, with 9 nucleotides matching TRBD1. CDR1 MNHNY and CDR2 SVGAGI come from the germline V gene (reference sequence). There are 14 residues in the CDR3. V shed 5 bases and J 3 bases; nucleotides not matched to a gene: 5. The CDR3 spells CASSRQGQGYEQYF. The CDR3 region has the DNA TGTGCCAGCAGTAGACAGGGACAGGGCTACGAGCAGTACTTC.

The rearrangement links TRBV24-1 to TRBJ1-1, with D possibly TRBD1 on 6 matching bases. The germline V gene has CDR1 KGHDR and CDR2 SFDVKD. V was clipped by 2 bases and J by 3 bases, with 21 bases between them. CDR3 length: 18 residues. CDR3 loop: CATSDWCAVTGSDTEAFF. In DNA, the CDR3 is TGTGCCACCAGTGATTGGTGTGCCGTGACAGGATCGGACACTGAAGCTTTCTTT.

This clone has a single count. This sequence joins TRBV11-2 and TRBJ2-2, with D possibly matching TRBD1 (6 bases). The V gene's germline CDR1 is SGHAT and CDR2 FQNNGV. CDR3 length: 15 residues. Trimming cost V 5 bases and J 4 bases, with 14 bases left between them. The CDR3: CASSPLRGPTGELFF. As DNA, the CDR3 is TGTGCCAGCAGCCCTCTCAGGGGCCCCACCGGGGAGCTGTTTTTT.

This clone came up a few times. The chain uses TRBV19 and TRBJ2-1, with D perhaps TRBD2 (5 bases). With 3 bases removed from V and 9 bases from J, the gap between germline ends came to 12 bases. Germline loops: CDR1 LNHDA, CDR2 SQIVND (reference sequence). The CDR3 contains 13 residues. The CDR3 is CASSMVHGGEQFF. The CDR3 DNA is TGTGCCAGTAGTATGGTCCACGGAGGTGAGCAGTTCTTC.

The rearrangement links TRBV21-1 to TRBJ1-4. TRBV21-1 is deemed a pseudogene. The CDR3 extends over 14 amino acids. The CDR3 DNA reads TGTGCCAGCAGCAGCCGGGCGGGGGATGAAAAACTGTTTTTT. Protein product: CASSSRAGDEKLFF.

The chain recombines TRBV30 with TRBJ1-6; TRBD1 might be the D (5 bases). The V gene's germline CDR1 is GTSNPN and CDR2 SVGIG (reference sequence). The CDR3 spans 14 residues. CDR3 loop: CARQGGSYNSPLHF. CDR3 coding DNA: TGTGCACGCCAGGGCGGCTCCTATAATTCACCCCTCCACTTT.

The CDR3 loop is CASTLEVGPLGQPQHF. The CDR3 nucleotides read TGTGCCAGCACCTTGGAGGTAGGGCCTTTAGGTCAGCCCCAGCATTTT. The V gene is TRBV14, the J gene TRBJ1-5, with D unclear. Germline V gene lookup returns CDR1 SGHDN and CDR2 FVKESK. CDR3 size: 16 residues. The V end lost 7 bases, the J end lost 6 bases, and 22 bases lay between the germline ends.

CDR3 sequence: CASRQDRVILYGYTF. The CDR3 nucleotides are TGTGCCAGCAGACAGGACAGGGTAATCCTCTATGGCTACACCTTC. The genes are TRBV6-5 and TRBJ1-2; 8 bases line up with TRBD1. Germline CDR1 and CDR2: MNHEY and SVGAGI. This CDR3 has 15 amino acids. V lost 6 bases, J lost 4 bases, and 10 bases stayed unmatched.

The J gene is TRBJ1-3, the V gene TRBV11-2; D gene ambiguous. The CDR3 has 12 amino acids. V lost 7 bases to trimming and J lost 4 bases, with 8 bases between them. The germline V gene has CDR1 SGHAT and CDR2 FQNNGV. The CDR3 region is CASTPAGNTIYF. The CDR3 region has the DNA TGTGCCAGCACCCCCGCGGGAAACACCATATATTTT. Based on the CDR3 plus reference TRBV11-2 and TRBJ1-3, the full variable domain is EAGVAQSPRYKIIEKRQSVAFWCNPISGHATLYWYQQILGQGPKLLIQFQNNGVVDDSQLPKDRFSAERLKGVDSTLKIQPAKLEDSAVYLCASTPAGNTIYFGEGSWLTVV.

In nucleotides, the CDR3 is TGTGCCAGCAGACAGGGAGCAACTCCTAATGAAAAACTGTTTTTT. Its protein is CASRQGATPNEKLFF. This rearrangement joins TRBV2 to TRBJ1-4, with D possibly matching TRBD1 (6 bases). Germline V gene data show CDR1 as SNHLY and CDR2 as FYNNEI. This CDR3 spans 15 amino acids. V shed 6 bases and J shed 3 bases, with 14 bases lying between them. The full variable domain, completed using reference TRBV2 and TRBJ1-4, is EPEVTQTPSHQVTQMGQEVILRCVPISNHLYFYWYRQILGQKVEFLVSFYNNEISEKSEIFDDQFSVERPDGSNFTLKIRSTKLEDSAMYFCASRQGATPNEKLFFGSGTQLSVL.

This chain links TRBV6-5 with TRBJ2-7; TRBD1 matches at 11 bases. The CDR3 extends over 14 amino acids. After removal of 5 bases from V and 2 bases from J, the junction contained 2 bases not matched to a gene. Germline V gene sequence: CDR1 MNHEY, CDR2 SVGAGI. Here the CDR3 reads CASSPGQGAYEQYF. The CDR3, as DNA: TGTGCCAGCAGTCCGGGACAGGGGGCCTACGAGCAGTACTTC.

This chain connects TRBV7-9 to TRBJ2-5; D ambiguous. The CDR3 has 13 amino acids. Trimming took off 3 bases at V and 1 base at J, with 6 bases between the two ends. In germline, CDR1 is SEHNR, CDR2 FQNEAQ (reference sequence). Written as DNA, the CDR3 is TGTGCCAGCAGCTTCGAGTTCCAAGAGACCCAGTACTTC. Translation: CASSFEFQETQYF.

This chain uses TRBV27 with TRBJ1-6, with D possibly being TRBD1 (6 bases). Germline-derived CDR1 and CDR2 are MNHEY and SMNVEV (reference sequence). V was cut by 3 bases and J by 6 bases, with 12 bases left in between. This CDR3 is built from 15 residues. DNA of the CDR3: TGTGCCAGCAGTTTCTACAGGGCCCTTAATTCACCCCTCCACTTT. It codes for CASSFYRALNSPLHF.

The V gene is TRBV5-4, the J gene TRBJ2-2; maybe TRBD2 (5 bases). The CDR3 loop spans 16 amino acids. From germline, CDR1 is SGHNT and CDR2 YYREEE (reference sequence). Between the trimmed V and J ends, which lost 4 bases and 2 bases, there was a span of 15 bases. The CDR3 region is CASSKHGLINTGELFF. Here the CDR3 DNA reads TGTGCCAGCAGCAAACATGGACTGATAAACACCGGGGAGCTGTTTTTT.

V gene TRBV9 combines with J gene TRBJ2-2; 13 nucleotides match TRBD2. The J segment lost 6 bases and the V segment lost 4 bases, leaving 12 bases of the junction unmatched. The CDR3 extends over 18 amino acids. Germline loops: CDR1 SGDLS, CDR2 YYNGEE. The CDR3 nucleotides are TGTGCCAGCAGCCCCGAACTAGCGGGGGGGAGAAAGGCCGGGGAGCTGTTTTTT. Translating gives CASSPELAGGRKAGELFF.

The rearrangement links TRBV4-2 to TRBJ2-5, with 16 bases aligning to TRBD2. CDR1 and CDR2 (germline): LGHNA, YNFKEQ. The J segment lost 4 bases and the V segment lost 8 bases, leaving 7 bases of the junction unmatched. This CDR3 is built from 16 residues. The CDR3: CASSGLAGGGGETQYF. For the CDR3, the DNA is TGTGCCAGCTCGGGACTAGCGGGGGGGGGCGGAGAGACCCAGTACTTC.

Worth noting for this clone: The sample holds other DNA sequences that translate to the same CDR3. The rearrangement links TRBV7-8 to TRBJ2-5, with TRBD2 identical over 9 bases. Germline V gene lookup returns CDR1 SGHVS and CDR2 FQNEAQ. With V trimmed by 5 bases and J by 4 bases, 5 bases remained unmatched. The CDR3 contains 14 residues. For the CDR3, the DNA is TGTGCCAGCAGCCCGGGGACTAGCAGAGAGACCCAGTACTTC. As protein: CASSPGTSRETQYF.

The genes are TRBV4-1 and TRBJ2-3; a weak D match, TRBD1 (6 bases). Germline CDR1 MGHRA, CDR2 YSYEKL. Between the trimmed V and J ends, which lost 3 bases and 3 bases, there was a span of 13 bases. The CDR3 spans 15 residues. DNA for the CDR3: TGCGCCAGCAGCCACAGAGGGGGAGCGACAGATACGCAGTATTTT. This sequence encodes CASSHRGGATDTQYF.

The chain carries TRBV18 and TRBJ2-7; D possibly corresponds to TRBD1 (5 bases). V was trimmed by 2 bases and J by 2 bases, leaving 16 bases between them. Germline V gene sequence: CDR1 KGHSH, CDR2 LQKENI. The CDR3 has 16 amino acids. The CDR3: CASSPVSRTLTYEQYF. The CDR3 DNA follows: TGTGCCAGCTCACCAGTGAGTAGGACACTAACCTACGAGCAGTACTTC.

This chain uses TRBV24-1 with TRBJ1-1; unclear D gene. The V gene lost 5 bases and the J gene lost 4 bases, with 10 bases spanning the gap. From germline, CDR1 is KGHDR and CDR2 SFDVKD. CDR3 length: 13 amino acids. The CDR3 DNA sequence: TGTGCCACCAGTGGAGCAGGTCGCACTGAAGCTTTCTTT. Translating gives CATSGAGRTEAFF.

This clone was recorded a few times. CDR3 nucleotides: TGTGCCAGCACCTCCTCGTCGGGTTCCTACGAGCAGTACTTC. It translates to CASTSSSGSYEQYF. This chain joins TRBV3-1 (or the pseudogene TRBV3-2) and TRBJ2-7; D not certain. Trimming left V 7 bases short and J 1 base short, with 14 bases between. Germline CDR1 reads LGHDT; CDR2 reads YNNKEL (reference sequence). The CDR3 loop spans 14 amino acids.

This chain links TRBV3-1 (or the pseudogene TRBV3-2) with TRBJ1-4; unclear D gene. This CDR3 has 13 amino acids. Germline V lookup: CDR1 LGHDT, CDR2 YNNKEL (reference sequence). The V gene lost 1 base and the J gene lost 8 bases, with 8 bases spanning the gap. CDR3 sequence (DNA): TGTGCCAGCAGCCAAGGGAGGGTAGAAAAACTGTTTTTT. This codes for CASSQGRVEKLFF.

A few counts support this clone. The rearrangement links TRBV28 to TRBJ1-1; the match to TRBD1 covers 8 bases. V was clipped by 7 bases and J by 0 bases; unmatched bases: 10. The CDR3 is 16 amino acids. Germline CDR1 MDHEN, CDR2 SYDVKM. The CDR3 DNA follows: TGTGCCAGCACCACTCAGGGGGCTAGCATGAACACTGAAGCTTTCTTT. Its protein product is CASTTQGASMNTEAFF.

The chain couples TRBV28 to TRBJ1-1; D possibly corresponds to TRBD1 (6 bases). Germline V gene sequence: CDR1 MDHEN, CDR2 SYDVKM. This CDR3 is 19 amino acids long. V lost 5 bases, J lost 1 base, and 26 bases lay in between. The CDR3 bases are TGTGCCAGCAGTGGAAAGAGGGGATTAGACAGGTCGGAGAACACTGAAGCTTTCTTT. Translated: CASSGKRGLDRSENTEAFF.